Given below is one T cell receptor beta chain in context. This entry comes from a study of blood T cell repertoires in COVID-19. The overall study: Samples taken during acute and convalescent COVID-19 were collected in the United States, Italy and Spain. The cDNA or gDNA used as material had been derived from T cells, B-cell-depleted T cells, or PBMCs.

Authors' methods: By means of reference gene primer amplification, nucleated cell counts were estimated. Profiled with immunoSEQ multiplex PCR; TCRdb holds only in-frame clones, not every one. That table is the source of V, J and clone size, and D and trimming were worked out from the DNA. The table shows about 160,000 clones, with roughly 89% occurring only once. The sequenced material came from peripheral blood. The receptor was isolated from a woman aged 60-75 years who had recovered from COVID-19.

CDR3 sequence: CASSSSAGIYYGYTF. For the CDR3, the DNA is TGTGCCAGCAGCTCATCGGCAGGGATCTACTATGGCTACACCTTC. This rearrangement joins TRBV7-9 to TRBJ1-2; tentatively, D is TRBD1 (5 bases). CDR3 size: 15 residues. The V and J ends lost 4 bases and 3 bases respectively, with 15 bases between them. CDR1 SEHNR and CDR2 FQNEAQ come from the germline V gene (reference sequence).